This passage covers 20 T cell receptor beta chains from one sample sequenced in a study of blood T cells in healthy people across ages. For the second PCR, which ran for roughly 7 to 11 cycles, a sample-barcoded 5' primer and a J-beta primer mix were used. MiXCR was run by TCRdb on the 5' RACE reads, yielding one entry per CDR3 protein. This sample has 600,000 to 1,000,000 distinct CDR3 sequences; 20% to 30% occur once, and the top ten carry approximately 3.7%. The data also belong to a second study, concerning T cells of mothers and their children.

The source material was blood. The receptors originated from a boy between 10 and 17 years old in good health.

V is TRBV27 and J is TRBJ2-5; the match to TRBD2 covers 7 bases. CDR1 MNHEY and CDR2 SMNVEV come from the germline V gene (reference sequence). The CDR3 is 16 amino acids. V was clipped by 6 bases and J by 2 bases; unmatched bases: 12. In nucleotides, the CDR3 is TGTGCCAGCAGCCGCGGGGGAGCGGCGTTACAAGAGACCCAGTACTTC. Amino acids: CASSRGGAALQETQYF.

As DNA, the CDR3 is TGTGCCAGTAGTATTCGGGGGCGGCGGAACACTGAAGCTTTCTTT. It codes for CASSIRGRRNTEAFF. The genes are TRBV19 and TRBJ1-1; D is possibly TRBD1 (6 bases). The CDR3 is made up of 15 amino acids. V lost 3 bases, J lost 1 base, and 12 bases lay in between. The germline gives CDR1 LNHDA, CDR2 SQIVND (reference sequence).

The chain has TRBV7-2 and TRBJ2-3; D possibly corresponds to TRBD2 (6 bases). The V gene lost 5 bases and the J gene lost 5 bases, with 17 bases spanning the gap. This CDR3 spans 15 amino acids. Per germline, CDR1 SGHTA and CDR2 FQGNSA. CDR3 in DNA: TGTGCCAGCAGCCCGGAGCGGGTGAGGGGAGATACGCAGTATTTT. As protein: CASSPERVRGDTQYF.

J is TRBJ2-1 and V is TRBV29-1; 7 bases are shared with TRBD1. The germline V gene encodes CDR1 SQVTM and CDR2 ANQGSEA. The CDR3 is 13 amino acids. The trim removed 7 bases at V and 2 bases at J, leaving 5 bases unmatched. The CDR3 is CSGDSRPYNEQFF. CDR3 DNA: TGCAGCGGGGACAGTCGGCCCTACAATGAGCAGTTCTTC.

The CDR3 spells CASRITPKEISGANVLTF. The CDR3 nucleotides are TGCGCCAGCAGAATTACTCCCAAGGAGATCTCTGGGGCCAACGTCCTGACTTTC. This chain connects TRBV5-1 to TRBJ2-6; D unclear. The CDR3 is 18 residues long. Trimming took off 5 bases at V and 0 bases at J, with 18 bases between the two ends. CDR1 SGHRS and CDR2 YFSETQ come from the germline V gene.

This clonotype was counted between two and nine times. The CDR3 DNA follows: TGTGCCAGCAGTGAAGACGGACTATACAATGAGCAGTTCTTC. This gives the protein CASSEDGLYNEQFF. The rearrangement links TRBV6-1 to TRBJ2-1; TRBD2 might be the D (6 bases). Trimming cost V 1 base and J 4 bases, with 8 bases left between them. The CDR3 covers 14 residues. Germline V CDR1 and CDR2: MNHNS, SASEGT.

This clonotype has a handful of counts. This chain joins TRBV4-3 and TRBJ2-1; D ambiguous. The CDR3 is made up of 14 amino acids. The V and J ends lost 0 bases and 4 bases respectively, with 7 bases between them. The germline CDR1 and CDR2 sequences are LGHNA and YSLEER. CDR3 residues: CASSQDTAYNEQFF. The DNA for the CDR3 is TGCGCCAGCAGCCAAGATACGGCTTACAATGAGCAGTTCTTC.

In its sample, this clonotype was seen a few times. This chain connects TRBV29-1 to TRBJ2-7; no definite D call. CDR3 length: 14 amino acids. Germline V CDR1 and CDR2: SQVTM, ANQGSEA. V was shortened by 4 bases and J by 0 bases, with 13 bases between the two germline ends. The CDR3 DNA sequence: TGCAGCGTTGCCTCGAGGCTAAGCTCCTACGAGCAGTACTTC. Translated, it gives CSVASRLSSYEQYF.

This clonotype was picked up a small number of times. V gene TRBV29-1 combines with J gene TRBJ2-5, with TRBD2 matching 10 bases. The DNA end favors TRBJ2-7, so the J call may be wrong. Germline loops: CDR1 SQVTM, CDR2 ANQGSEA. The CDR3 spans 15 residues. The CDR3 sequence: CSVTVASGSSDEQYF. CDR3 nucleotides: TGCAGCGTTACGGTTGCTAGCGGGAGTAGTGACGAGCAGTACTTC.

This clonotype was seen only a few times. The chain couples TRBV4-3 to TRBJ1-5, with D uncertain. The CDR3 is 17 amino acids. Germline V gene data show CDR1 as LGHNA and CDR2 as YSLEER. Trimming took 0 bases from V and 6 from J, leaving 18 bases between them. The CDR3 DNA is TGCGCCAGCAGCCAAGATAGTACGGATCCCACGGGTCAGCCCCAGCATTTT. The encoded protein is CASSQDSTDPTGQPQHF.

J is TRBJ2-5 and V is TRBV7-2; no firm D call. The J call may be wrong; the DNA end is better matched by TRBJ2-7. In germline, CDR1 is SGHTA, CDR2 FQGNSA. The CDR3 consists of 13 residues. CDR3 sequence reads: CASSLEFGYEQYF. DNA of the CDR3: TGTGCCAGCAGCTTAGAATTCGGCTACGAGCAGTACTTC.

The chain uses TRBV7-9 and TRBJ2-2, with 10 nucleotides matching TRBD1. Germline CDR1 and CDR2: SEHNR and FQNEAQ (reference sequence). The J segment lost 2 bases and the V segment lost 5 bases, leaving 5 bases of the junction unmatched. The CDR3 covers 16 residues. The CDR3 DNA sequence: TGTGCCAGCAGCGACCAGACAGGGGGCAACACCGGGGAGCTGTTTTTT. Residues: CASSDQTGGNTGELFF.

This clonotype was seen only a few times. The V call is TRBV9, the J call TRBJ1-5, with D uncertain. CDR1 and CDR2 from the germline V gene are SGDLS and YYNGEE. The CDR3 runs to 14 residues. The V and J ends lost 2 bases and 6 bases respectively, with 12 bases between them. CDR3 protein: CASSVTESGQPQHF. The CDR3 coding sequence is TGTGCCAGCAGCGTCACGGAATCGGGTCAGCCCCAGCATTTT.

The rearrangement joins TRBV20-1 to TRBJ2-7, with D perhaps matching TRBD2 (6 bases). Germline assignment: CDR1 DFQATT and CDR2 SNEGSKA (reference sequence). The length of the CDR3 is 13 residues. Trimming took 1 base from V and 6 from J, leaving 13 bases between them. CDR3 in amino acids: CSARGSSEVEQYF. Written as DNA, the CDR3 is TGCAGTGCTAGAGGATCTAGCGAGGTCGAGCAGTACTTC.

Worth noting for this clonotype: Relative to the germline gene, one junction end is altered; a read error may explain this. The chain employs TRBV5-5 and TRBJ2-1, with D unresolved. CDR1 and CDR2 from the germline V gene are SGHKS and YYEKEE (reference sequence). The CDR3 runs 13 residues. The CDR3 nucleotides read TGTGCCAGCAGCTTGGATGCGCCAAGCGAGCAGTGCTTC. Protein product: CASSLDAPSEQCF. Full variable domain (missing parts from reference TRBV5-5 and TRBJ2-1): DAGVTQSPTHLIKTRGQQVTLRCSPISGHKSVSWYQQVLGQGPQFIFQYYEKEERGRGNFPDRFSARQFPNYSSELNVNALLLGDSALYLCASSLDAPSEQCFGPGTRLTVL.

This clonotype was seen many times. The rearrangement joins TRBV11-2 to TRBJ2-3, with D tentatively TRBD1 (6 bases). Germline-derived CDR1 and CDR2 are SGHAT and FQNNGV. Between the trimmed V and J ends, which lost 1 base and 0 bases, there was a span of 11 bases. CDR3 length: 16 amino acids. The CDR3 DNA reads TGTGCCAGCAGCTTAGTTCGGACAGCTAGCACAGATACGCAGTATTTT. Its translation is CASSLVRTASTDTQYF.

CDR3 coding DNA: TGCAGTGCTAGAGATAGCGGGGCGGGGGAGACCCAGTACTTC. Amino acid sequence: CSARDSGAGETQYF. The J gene is TRBJ2-5, the V gene TRBV20-1, with TRBD2 identical over 8 bases. After removal of 0 bases from V and 5 bases from J, the junction contained 5 bases not matched to a gene. Germline-derived CDR1 and CDR2 are DFQATT and SNEGSKA (reference sequence). This CDR3 region has 14 residues.

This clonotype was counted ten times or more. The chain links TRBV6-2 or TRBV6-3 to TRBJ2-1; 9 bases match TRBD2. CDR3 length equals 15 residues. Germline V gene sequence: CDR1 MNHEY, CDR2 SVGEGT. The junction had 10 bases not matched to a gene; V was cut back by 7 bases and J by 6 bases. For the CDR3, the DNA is TGTGCCAGCACCGACGGGGGTAGCGGGAGCAATGAGCAGTTCTTC. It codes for CASTDGGSGSNEQFF.

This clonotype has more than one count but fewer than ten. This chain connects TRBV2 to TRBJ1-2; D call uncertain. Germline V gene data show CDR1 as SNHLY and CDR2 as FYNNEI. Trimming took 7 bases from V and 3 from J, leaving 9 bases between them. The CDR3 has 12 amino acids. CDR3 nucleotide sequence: TGTGCCAGCACCCTAACTGACTATGGCTACACCTTC. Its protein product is CASTLTDYGYTF.

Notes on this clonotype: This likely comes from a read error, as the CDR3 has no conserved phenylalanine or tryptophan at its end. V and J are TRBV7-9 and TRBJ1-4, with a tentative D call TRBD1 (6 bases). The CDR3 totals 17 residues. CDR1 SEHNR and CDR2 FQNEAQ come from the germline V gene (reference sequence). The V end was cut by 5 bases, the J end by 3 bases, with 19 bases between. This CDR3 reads CASSRKEAGVANEKLFL. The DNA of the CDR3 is TGTGCCAGCAGCAGAAAAGAGGCAGGGGTGGCTAATGAAAAACTGTTTCTT.